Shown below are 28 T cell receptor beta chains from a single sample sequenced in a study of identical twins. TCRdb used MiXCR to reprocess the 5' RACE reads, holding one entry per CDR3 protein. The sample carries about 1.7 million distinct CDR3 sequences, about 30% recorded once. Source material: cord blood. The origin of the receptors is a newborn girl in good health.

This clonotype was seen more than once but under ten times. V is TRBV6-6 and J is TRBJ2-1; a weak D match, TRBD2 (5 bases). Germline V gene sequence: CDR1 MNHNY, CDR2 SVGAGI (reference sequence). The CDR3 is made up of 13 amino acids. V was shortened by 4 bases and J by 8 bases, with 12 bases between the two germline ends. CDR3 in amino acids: CASSSLASYEQFF. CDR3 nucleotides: TGTGCCAGCAGTTCGCTAGCATCGTATGAGCAGTTCTTC.

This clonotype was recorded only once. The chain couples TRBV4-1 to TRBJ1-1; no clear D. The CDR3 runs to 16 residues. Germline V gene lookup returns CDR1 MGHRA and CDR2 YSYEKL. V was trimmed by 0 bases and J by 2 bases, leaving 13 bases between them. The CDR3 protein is CASSQDRGTLNTEAFF. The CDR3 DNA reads TGCGCCAGCAGCCAAGATCGCGGAACTTTAAACACTGAAGCTTTCTTT.

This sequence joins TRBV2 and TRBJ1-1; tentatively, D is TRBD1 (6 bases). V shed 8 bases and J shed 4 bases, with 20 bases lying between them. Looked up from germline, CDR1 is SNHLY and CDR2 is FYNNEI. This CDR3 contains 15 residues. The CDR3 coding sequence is TGTGCCAGCCTTGTTTTCCGGGGGGCGTCCACTGAAGCTTTCTTT. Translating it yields CASLVFRGASTEAFF.

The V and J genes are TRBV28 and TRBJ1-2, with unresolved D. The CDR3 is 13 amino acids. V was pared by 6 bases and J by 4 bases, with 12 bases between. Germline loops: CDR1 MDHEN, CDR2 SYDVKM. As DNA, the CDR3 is TGTGCCAGCAGCTCCCCGATGCTCTATGGCTACACCTTC. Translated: CASSSPMLYGYTF.

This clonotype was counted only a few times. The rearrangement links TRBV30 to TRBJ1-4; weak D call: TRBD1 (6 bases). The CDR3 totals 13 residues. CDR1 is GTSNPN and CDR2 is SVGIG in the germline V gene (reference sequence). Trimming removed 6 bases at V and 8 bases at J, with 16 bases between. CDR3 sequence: CACGQFRNEKLFF. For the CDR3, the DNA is TGTGCCTGCGGACAGTTTCGGAACGAAAAACTGTTTTTT.

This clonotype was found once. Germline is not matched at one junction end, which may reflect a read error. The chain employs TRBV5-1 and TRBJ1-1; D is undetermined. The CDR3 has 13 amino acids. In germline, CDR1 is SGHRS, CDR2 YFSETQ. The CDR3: CASSQGYNTVAFF. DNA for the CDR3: TGCGCCAGCAGCCAAGGCTACAACACTGTAGCTTTCTTT. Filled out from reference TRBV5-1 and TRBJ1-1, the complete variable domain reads KAGVTQTPRYLIKTRGQQVTLSCSPISGHRSVSWYQQTPGQGLQFLFEYFSETQRNKGNFPGRFSGRQFSNSRSEMNVSTLELGDSALYLCASSQGYNTVAFFGQGTRLTVV.

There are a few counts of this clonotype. The CDR3 is CASSEYRGYTF. The CDR3 DNA reads as TGTGCCAGCAGTGAATACAGGGGCTACACCTTC. The V gene is TRBV25-1, the J gene TRBJ1-2; D is uncertain. V dropped 0 bases and J dropped 8 bases, with 4 bases sitting between them. The CDR3 loop spans 11 amino acids. Germline V gene lookup returns CDR1 MGHDK and CDR2 SYGVNS.

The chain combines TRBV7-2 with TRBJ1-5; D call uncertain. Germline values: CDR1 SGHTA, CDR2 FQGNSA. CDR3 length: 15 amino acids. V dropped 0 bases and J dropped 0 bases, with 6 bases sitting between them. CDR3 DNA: TGTGCCAGCAGCTTAGCAGTATATAGCAATCAGCCCCAGCATTTT. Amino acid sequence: CASSLAVYSNQPQHF.

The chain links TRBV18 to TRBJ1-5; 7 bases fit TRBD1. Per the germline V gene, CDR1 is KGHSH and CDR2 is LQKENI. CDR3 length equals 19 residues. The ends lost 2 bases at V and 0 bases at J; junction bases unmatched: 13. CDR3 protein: CASSPISQGQSYSNQPQHF. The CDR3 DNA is TGTGCCAGCTCACCAATTAGTCAGGGACAGAGTTATAGCAATCAGCCCCAGCATTTT.

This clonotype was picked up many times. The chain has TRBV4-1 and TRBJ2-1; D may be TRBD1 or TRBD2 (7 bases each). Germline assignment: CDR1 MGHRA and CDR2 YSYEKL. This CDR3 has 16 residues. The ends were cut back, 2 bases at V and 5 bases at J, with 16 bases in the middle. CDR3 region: CASSQFTGDYNNEQFF. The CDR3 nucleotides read TGCGCCAGCAGCCAATTTACAGGGGACTACAACAATGAGCAGTTCTTC.

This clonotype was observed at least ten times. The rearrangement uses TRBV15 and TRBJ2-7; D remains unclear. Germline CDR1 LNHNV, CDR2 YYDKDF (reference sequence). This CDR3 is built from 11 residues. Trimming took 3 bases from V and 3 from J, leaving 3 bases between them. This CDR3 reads CATSSNYEQYF. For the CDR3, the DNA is TGTGCCACCAGCAGTAACTACGAGCAGTACTTC.

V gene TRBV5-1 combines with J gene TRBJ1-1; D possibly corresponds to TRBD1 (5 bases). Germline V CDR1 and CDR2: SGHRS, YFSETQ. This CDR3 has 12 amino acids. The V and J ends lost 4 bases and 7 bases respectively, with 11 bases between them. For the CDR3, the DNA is TGCGCCAGCAGCCCCCGGGACGGTGAAGCTTTCTTT. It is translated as CASSPRDGEAFF.

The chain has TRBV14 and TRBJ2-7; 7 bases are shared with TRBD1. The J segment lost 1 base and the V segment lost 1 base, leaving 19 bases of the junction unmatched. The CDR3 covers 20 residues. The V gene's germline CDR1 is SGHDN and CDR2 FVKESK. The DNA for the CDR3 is TGTGCCAGCAGCCAAGCCACCTATGATCGGAAACAGGGGAGATCCTACGAGCAGTACTTC. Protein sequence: CASSQATYDRKQGRSYEQYF.

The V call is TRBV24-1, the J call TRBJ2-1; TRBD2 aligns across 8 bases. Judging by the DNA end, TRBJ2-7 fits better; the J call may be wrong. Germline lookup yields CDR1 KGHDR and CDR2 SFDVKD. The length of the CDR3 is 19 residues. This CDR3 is CATSDPRTSFMSSYNEQYF. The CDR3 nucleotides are TGTGCCACCAGTGATCCCCGGACTAGCTTCATGAGCTCCTACAATGAGCAGTACTTC.

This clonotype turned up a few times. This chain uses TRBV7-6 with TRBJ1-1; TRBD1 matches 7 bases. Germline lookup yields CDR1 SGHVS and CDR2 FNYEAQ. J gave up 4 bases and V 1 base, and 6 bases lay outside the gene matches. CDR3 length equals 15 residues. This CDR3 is CASSLETGWATEAFF. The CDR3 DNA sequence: TGTGCCAGCAGCTTAGAGACAGGGTGGGCCACTGAAGCTTTCTTT. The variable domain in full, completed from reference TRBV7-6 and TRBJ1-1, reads GAGVSQSPRYKVTKRGQDVALRCDPISGHVSLYWYRQALGQGPEFLTYFNYEAQQDKSGLPNDRFSAERPEGSISTLTIQRTEQRDSAMYRCASSLETGWATEAFFGQGTRLTVV.

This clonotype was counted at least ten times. The CDR3 reads CSATLATDTQYF. The DNA for the CDR3 is TGCAGTGCCACACTAGCGACCGATACGCAGTATTTT. J is TRBJ2-3 and V is TRBV20-1, with 7 bases that match TRBD2. Germline values: CDR1 DFQATT, CDR2 SNEGSKA (reference sequence). Trimming removed 6 bases from V and 6 bases from J; junction bases left unmatched: 6. The CDR3 extends over 12 amino acids.

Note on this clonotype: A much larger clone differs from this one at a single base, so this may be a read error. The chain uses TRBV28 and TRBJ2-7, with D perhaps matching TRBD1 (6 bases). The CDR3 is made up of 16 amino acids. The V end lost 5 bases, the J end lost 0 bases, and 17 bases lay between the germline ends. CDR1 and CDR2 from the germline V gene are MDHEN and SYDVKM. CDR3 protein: CASSVPLQDSSYEQYF. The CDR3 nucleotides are TGTGCCAGCAGTGTTCCACTCCAGGACAGCTCCTACGAGCAGTACTTC.

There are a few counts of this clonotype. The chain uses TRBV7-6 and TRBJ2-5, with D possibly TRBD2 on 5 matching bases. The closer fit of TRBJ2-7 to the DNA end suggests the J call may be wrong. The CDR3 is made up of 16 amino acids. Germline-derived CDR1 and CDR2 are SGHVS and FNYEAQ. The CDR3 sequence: CASSLGNGETKDEQYF. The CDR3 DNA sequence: TGTGCCAGCAGCTTAGGAAACGGGGAGACTAAAGACGAGCAGTACTTC.

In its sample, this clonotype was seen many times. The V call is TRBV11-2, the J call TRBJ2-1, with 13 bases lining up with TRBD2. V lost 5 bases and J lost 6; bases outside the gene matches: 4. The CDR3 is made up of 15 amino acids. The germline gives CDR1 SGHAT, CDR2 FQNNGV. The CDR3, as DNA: TGTGCCAGCAGCATTAGACTAGCGGGAGGCAATGAGCAGTTCTTC. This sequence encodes CASSIRLAGGNEQFF.

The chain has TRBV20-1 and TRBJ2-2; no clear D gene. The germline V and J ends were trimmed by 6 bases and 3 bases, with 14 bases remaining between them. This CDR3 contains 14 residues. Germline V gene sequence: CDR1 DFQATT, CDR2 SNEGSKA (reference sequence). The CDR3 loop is CSALRRPHTGELFF. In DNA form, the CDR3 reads TGCAGTGCCTTGCGAAGGCCGCACACCGGGGAGCTGTTTTTT.

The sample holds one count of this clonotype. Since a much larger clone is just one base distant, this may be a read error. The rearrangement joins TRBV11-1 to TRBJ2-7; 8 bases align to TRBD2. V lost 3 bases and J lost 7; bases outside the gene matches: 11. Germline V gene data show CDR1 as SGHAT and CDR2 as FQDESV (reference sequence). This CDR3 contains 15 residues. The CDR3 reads CASSFSGVKLGEQYF. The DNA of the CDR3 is TGTGCCAGCAGCTTTAGCGGGGTAAAACTCGGTGAGCAGTACTTC.

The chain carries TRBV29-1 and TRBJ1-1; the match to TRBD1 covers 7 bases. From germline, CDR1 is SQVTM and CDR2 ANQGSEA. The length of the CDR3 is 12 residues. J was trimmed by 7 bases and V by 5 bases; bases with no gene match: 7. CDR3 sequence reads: CSVSVTGVEAFF. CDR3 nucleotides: TGCAGCGTTTCCGTCACAGGGGTTGAAGCTTTCTTT.

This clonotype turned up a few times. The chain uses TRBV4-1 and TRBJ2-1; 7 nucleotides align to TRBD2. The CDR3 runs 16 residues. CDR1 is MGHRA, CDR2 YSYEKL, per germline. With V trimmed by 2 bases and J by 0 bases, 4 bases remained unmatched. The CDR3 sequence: CASSQWGGSSYNEQFF. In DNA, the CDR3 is TGCGCCAGCAGCCAATGGGGGGGGAGCTCCTACAATGAGCAGTTCTTC.

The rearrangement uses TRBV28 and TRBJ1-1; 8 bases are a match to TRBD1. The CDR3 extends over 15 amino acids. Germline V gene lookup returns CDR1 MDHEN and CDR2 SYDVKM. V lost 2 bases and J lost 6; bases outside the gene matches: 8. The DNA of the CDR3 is TGTGCCAGCAGTTTAATCGACAGGGGAGGGCCTGAAGCTTTCTTT. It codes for CASSLIDRGGPEAFF.

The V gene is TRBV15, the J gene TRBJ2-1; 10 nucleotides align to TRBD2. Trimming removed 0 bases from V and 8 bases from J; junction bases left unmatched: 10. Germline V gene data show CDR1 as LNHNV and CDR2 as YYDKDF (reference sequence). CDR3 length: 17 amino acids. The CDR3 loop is CATSRDPGASGSHEQFF. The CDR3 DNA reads TGTGCCACCAGCAGAGATCCCGGGGCTAGCGGGAGCCATGAGCAGTTCTTC.

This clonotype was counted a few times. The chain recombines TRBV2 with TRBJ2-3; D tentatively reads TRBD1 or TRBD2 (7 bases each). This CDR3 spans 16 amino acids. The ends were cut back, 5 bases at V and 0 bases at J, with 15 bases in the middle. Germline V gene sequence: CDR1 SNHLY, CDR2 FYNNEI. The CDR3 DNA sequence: TGTGCCAGCAGTAAGGGAGGGGGCGATAGCACAGATACGCAGTATTTT. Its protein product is CASSKGGGDSTDTQYF.

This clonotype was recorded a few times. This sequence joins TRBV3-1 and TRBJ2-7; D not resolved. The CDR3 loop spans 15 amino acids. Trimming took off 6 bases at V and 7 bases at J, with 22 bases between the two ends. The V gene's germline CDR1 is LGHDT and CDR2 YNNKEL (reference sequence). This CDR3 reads CASRQPGSRYNEQYF. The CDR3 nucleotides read TGTGCCAGCAGGCAACCGGGTTCCCGTTACAATGAGCAGTACTTC.

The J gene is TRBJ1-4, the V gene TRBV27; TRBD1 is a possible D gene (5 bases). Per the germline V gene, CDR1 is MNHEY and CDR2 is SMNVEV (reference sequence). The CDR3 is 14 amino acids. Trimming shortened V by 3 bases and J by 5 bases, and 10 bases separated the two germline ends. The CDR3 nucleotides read TGTGCCAGCAGTTTCCGGGACCACAATGAAAAACTGTTTTTT. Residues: CASSFRDHNEKLFF.